This T cell receptor (beta chain) was retrieved from a study of OX40 agonist ivuxolimab in advanced cancers. Study-level findings and limits: Among the lowest levels of clonal expansion were found in partial responders at 0.1-3.0 mg/kg.

TCRdb's copy holds only in-frame clones and misses some; the assay was immunoSEQ multiplex PCR. This sample yields approximately 70,000 clones, of which 84% are seen a single time; 7.9% belongs to the top ten. V was trimmed by 7 bases and J by 4 bases, leaving 8 bases between them. The CDR3 has 11 amino acids. CDR1 and CDR2 from the germline V gene are SGHRS and YFSETQ. In the case of this clone: Its cognate antigen is unknown.

Baseline, cycle 4 day 1, and cycle 7 day 1 were the blood sampling points. This TCR derives from an adult with an advanced solid tumor such as melanoma, head and neck, liver or kidney cancer. The chain couples TRBV5-1 to TRBJ2-5; weak D call: TRBD2 (6 bases). Here the sequenced sample was CD4+ or CD8+ T cells sorted from blood, taken in a trial of the OX40 agonist ivuxolimab. The CDR3 spells CASGGAETQYF. The CDR3 DNA sequence: TGCGCCAGCGGCGGGGCAGAGACCCAGTACTTC.